This entry describes one T cell receptor (beta chain). This entry is derived from a study of blood T cell repertoires in COVID-19. CDR1 LNHDA and CDR2 SQIVND come from the germline V gene (reference sequence). This CDR3 has 13 amino acids. V was trimmed by 5 bases and J by 0 bases, leaving 8 bases between them. Clones were sequenced by immunoSEQ multiplex PCR, and TCRdb holds only the in-frame ones, with some missing. The sample has over 150,000 clones; about 80% are singletons. Sequencing was carried out using PBMCs or T cells enriched from blood (not recorded which). V gene TRBV19 combines with J gene TRBJ2-7; D is perhaps TRBD1 (5 bases). This receptor was identified in a man aged 40-49 years who had recovered from COVID-19. The CDR3 loop is CASSAGLSYEQYF. CDR3 DNA sequence: TGTGCCAGTAGTGCAGGGCTCTCCTACGAGCAGTACTTC.